This T cell receptor (beta chain) was recovered during a study of OX40 agonist ivuxolimab in advanced cancers. Clones were sequenced by immunoSEQ multiplex PCR, and TCRdb holds only the in-frame ones, with some missing. The sample holds tens of thousands of clones, roughly 89% seen once. The CDR3 runs 12 residues. CDR1 MDHEN and CDR2 SYDVKM come from the germline V gene. V was trimmed by 4 bases and J by 12 bases, leaving 12 bases between them. This chain connects TRBV28 to TRBJ1-4; TRBD1 is a possible D gene (5 bases). This sequence originates from an adult with an advanced solid tumor such as melanoma, head and neck, liver or kidney cancer. This sample comprised CD4+ or CD8+ T cells sorted from blood, obtained in a trial of the OX40 agonist ivuxolimab. This chain's CDR3 is CASSSGPSELFF. CDR3 bases: TGTGCCAGCAGTTCGGGACCTTCGGAACTGTTTTTT.